The 28 T cell receptor beta chains given below trace back to one sample, sequenced in a study of shared clonotypes between healthy human individuals. The method was immunoSEQ multiplex PCR; TCRdb's version includes in-frame clones alone and lacks a portion of them. The sample lists roughly 1,100,000 clones; around 76% were seen once. The source material was memory CD4+ T cells sorted from blood. Regarding subset: CD45RA-negative fraction. Receptors originate from a man aged 18-30 years in good health.

The chain uses TRBV4-1 and TRBJ1-6, with 7 positions matching TRBD1. The CDR3 has 15 amino acids. Looked up from germline, CDR1 is MGHRA and CDR2 is YSYEKL. V dropped 2 bases and J dropped 5; count of bases not matched to a gene: 3. CDR3 nucleotide sequence: TGCGCCAGCAGCCAACTGGGACAGAATAATTCACCCCTCCACTTT. Its protein is CASSQLGQNNSPLHF.

The rearrangement links TRBV28 to TRBJ1-4, with D possibly TRBD1 on 6 matching bases. CDR3 length equals 16 residues. Looked up from germline, CDR1 is MDHEN and CDR2 is SYDVKM. V dropped 5 bases and J dropped 3 bases, with 16 bases sitting between them. The CDR3 region is CASSPRGGRANEKLFF. The CDR3 nucleotides are TGTGCCAGCAGTCCGCGCGGGGGGCGAGCTAATGAAAAACTGTTTTTT.

On this clone itself: One end of the junction is discordant with germline, which a read error may explain. The chain combines TRBV7-2 with TRBJ2-7; D is undetermined. The germline gives CDR1 SGHTA, CDR2 FQGNSA. This CDR3 is 13 amino acids long. In DNA form, the CDR3 reads TGTGCCAGCAGATTAGTCGGTACCTACGAGCAGTACTTC. This gives the protein CASRLVGTYEQYF. Filled out from reference TRBV7-2 and TRBJ2-7, the complete variable domain reads GAGVSQSPSNKVTEKGKDVELRCDPISGHTALYWYRQSLGQGLEFLIYFQGNSAPDKSGLPSDRFSAERTGGSVSTLTIQRTQQEDSAVYLCASRLVGTYEQYFGPGTRLTVT.

In its sample, this clone was seen a few times. The chain combines TRBV5-4 with TRBJ2-3; D is unclear. V gave up 1 base and J gave up 2 bases, with 5 bases separating them. Germline V lookup: CDR1 SGHNT, CDR2 YYREEE (reference sequence). The CDR3 loop spans 13 amino acids. The chain's CDR3 is CASSLPPTDTQYF. CDR3 DNA sequence: TGTGCCAGCAGCTTGCCACCCACAGATACGCAGTATTTT.

The chain employs TRBV10-3 and TRBJ2-2; D not resolved. The germline V and J ends were trimmed by 3 bases and 7 bases, with 6 bases remaining between them. Germline V gene data show CDR1 as ENHRY and CDR2 as SYGVKD. This CDR3 spans 12 amino acids. In nucleotides, the CDR3 is TGTGCCATCAGTGATTCTGACGGGGAGCTGTTTTTT. It codes for CAISDSDGELFF.

The chain carries TRBV6-1 and TRBJ2-7, with D uncertain. This CDR3 is 11 amino acids long. Germline V CDR1 and CDR2: MNHNS, SASEGT. V lost 8 bases, J lost 8 bases, and 13 bases lay in between. The CDR3 loop reads CASSTIYQQYF. DNA for the CDR3: TGTGCCAGCTCCACAATTTATCAGCAGTACTTC.

CDR3 region: CASNSDGHSNQPQHF. The CDR3, as DNA: TGTGCCAGCAATTCGGACGGACATAGCAATCAGCCCCAGCATTTT. The rearrangement links TRBV9 to TRBJ1-5, with a weak D call TRBD1 (5 bases). Trimming left V 6 bases short and J 0 bases short, with 13 bases between. The CDR3 sequence is 15 residues long. Germline V lookup: CDR1 SGDLS, CDR2 YYNGEE.

Turning to this clone: Other DNA sequences in the same sample also yield this CDR3. The chain has TRBV5-1 and TRBJ1-5; D unclear. The CDR3 has 15 amino acids. The germline V gene encodes CDR1 SGHRS and CDR2 YFSETQ. V was cut by 0 bases and J by 0 bases, with 7 bases left in between. The CDR3 loop reads CASSLEGVSNQPQHF. The CDR3 region has the DNA TGCGCCAGCAGCTTGGAAGGCGTTAGCAATCAGCCCCAGCATTTT.

CDR3 amino acids: CASSLTHNQPQHF. CDR3 in DNA: TGTGCCAGCAGCTTAACTCATAATCAGCCCCAGCATTTT. This sequence joins TRBV7-2 and TRBJ1-5, with unresolved D. Germline V CDR1 and CDR2: SGHTA, FQGNSA. This CDR3 comprises 13 residues. Trimming took off 2 bases at V and 4 bases at J, with 6 bases between the two ends.

The gene calls are TRBV6-1 and TRBJ2-1; 10 bases align to TRBD1. The V and J ends lost 5 bases and 6 bases, in that order; junction bases with no gene match: 7. Germline-derived CDR1 and CDR2 are MNHNS and SASEGT. The CDR3 has 15 residues. The CDR3 region has the DNA TGTGCCAGCAGTCCGACAGGGGGCTACGGCAATGAGCAGTTCTTC. It translates to CASSPTGGYGNEQFF.

This clone was seen only once. V and J are TRBV7-2 and TRBJ2-7, with TRBD2 matching 8 bases. CDR1 is SGHTA and CDR2 is FQGNSA in the germline V gene. Trimming cost V 1 base and J 3 bases; bases outside gene matches: 11. CDR3 length: 17 amino acids. The CDR3, as DNA: TGTGCCAGCAGCTTAGTAGGGGGATGGACTAGCATCTACGAGCAGTACTTC. Translated, it gives CASSLVGGWTSIYEQYF.

This clone was recorded at least ten times. V is TRBV15 and J is TRBJ1-2; 8 bases match TRBD1. Trimming cost V 3 bases and J 7 bases; bases outside gene matches: 1. Per germline, CDR1 LNHNV and CDR2 YYDKDF (reference sequence). This CDR3 contains 12 residues. This chain's CDR3 is CATSSRGLGYTF. CDR3 bases: TGTGCCACCAGCAGCAGGGGGCTTGGCTACACCTTC.

The chain is built from TRBV18 and TRBJ1-1; D gene ambiguous. CDR1 KGHSH and CDR2 LQKENI come from the germline V gene. Trimming pared 3 bases from V and 1 base from J, leaving 12 bases between. The CDR3 loop spans 15 amino acids. The CDR3 protein is CASSPWPPTNTEAFF. The CDR3 DNA reads as TGTGCCAGCTCACCGTGGCCTCCTACGAACACTGAAGCTTTCTTT.

J is TRBJ1-6 and V is TRBV5-5; 8 bases are a match to TRBD1. Germline assignment: CDR1 SGHKS and CDR2 YYEKEE (reference sequence). After removal of 3 bases from V and 0 bases from J, the junction contained 11 bases not matched to a gene. There are 19 residues in the CDR3. The CDR3 loop reads CASSSGQGRGGSYNSPLHF. CDR3 nucleotides: TGTGCCAGCAGCTCCGGACAGGGAAGGGGCGGCTCCTATAATTCACCCCTCCACTTT.

The chain links TRBV5-4 to TRBJ1-1; D may be TRBD1 (5 bases). CDR3 length: 15 amino acids. V was trimmed by 4 bases and J by 0 bases, leaving 13 bases between them. Germline-derived CDR1 and CDR2 are SGHNT and YYREEE (reference sequence). CDR3 sequence (DNA): TGTGCCAGCAGCCCGCCCGGGACCTTGAACACTGAAGCTTTCTTT. Translating gives CASSPPGTLNTEAFF.

The rearrangement links TRBV29-1 to TRBJ2-1; 9 bases fit TRBD2. The V gene's germline CDR1 is SQVTM and CDR2 ANQGSEA. This CDR3 has 15 residues. Germline trimming cut 2 bases from V and 4 bases from J; bases unmatched to any gene: 6. As DNA, the CDR3 is TGCAGCGTTGAATACGCGGGGGGGGTTTACAATGAGCAGTTCTTC. Its translation is CSVEYAGGVYNEQFF.

Comment on this clone: The same CDR3 arises from other DNA sequences in this sample as well. The rearrangement links TRBV7-9 to TRBJ2-2, with TRBD1 matching over 7 bases. Looked up from germline, CDR1 is SEHNR and CDR2 is FQNEAQ (reference sequence). J was trimmed by 6 bases and V by 5 bases; bases with no gene match: 3. The CDR3 contains 13 residues. CDR3 bases: TGTGCCAGCAGCCGACAGGGAGCCGGGGAGCTGTTTTTT. Translated, it gives CASSRQGAGELFF.

The chain couples TRBV11-1 to TRBJ1-2; possibly TRBD1 for D (6 bases). Germline-derived CDR1 and CDR2 are SGHAT and FQDESV (reference sequence). The ends were cut back, 4 bases at V and 2 bases at J, with 8 bases in the middle. This CDR3 comprises 13 residues. The CDR3 loop is CASSYDRNYGYTF. CDR3 sequence (DNA): TGTGCCAGCAGCTACGACAGGAACTATGGCTACACCTTC.

On this clone itself: Other nucleotide sequences from this sample produce the same CDR3. The V gene is TRBV5-1, the J gene TRBJ2-6; D not resolved. CDR3 length: 15 residues. The V end was cut by 4 bases, the J end by 1 base, with 9 bases between. Looked up from germline, CDR1 is SGHRS and CDR2 is YFSETQ. The CDR3 DNA follows: TGCGCCAGCAGCCTGGGTCATTCTGGGGCCAACGTCCTGACTTTC. Amino acids: CASSLGHSGANVLTF.

This clone was seen more than once but under ten times. V is TRBV6-6 and J is TRBJ1-6; unclear D gene. Trimming removed 4 bases from V and 7 bases from J, with 14 bases in between. CDR3 length: 15 amino acids. Germline V gives CDR1 MNHNY, CDR2 SVGAGI (reference sequence). This chain's CDR3 is CASSSLTFSNSPLHF. The CDR3 DNA reads TGTGCCAGCAGTTCCCTCACCTTTTCAAATTCACCCCTCCACTTT.

V gene TRBV7-8 combines with J gene TRBJ1-3; 9 nucleotides agree with TRBD1. The trim removed 3 bases at V and 2 bases at J, leaving 5 bases unmatched. Germline values: CDR1 SGHVS, CDR2 FQNEAQ. The CDR3 spans 16 residues. The CDR3 here is CASSLGTGFPGNTIYF. DNA for the CDR3: TGTGCCAGCAGCTTGGGGACAGGGTTCCCTGGAAACACCATATATTTT. The variable domain in full, with the rest retrieved from reference TRBV7-8 and TRBJ1-3, is GAGVSQSPRYKVAKRGQDVALRCDPISGHVSLFWYQQALGQGPEFLTYFQNEAQLDKSGLPSDRFFAERPEGSVSTLKIQRTQQEDSAVYLCASSLGTGFPGNTIYFGEGSWLTVV.

The rearrangement uses TRBV7-9 and TRBJ1-2; possibly TRBD1 for D (5 bases). CDR3 length: 16 residues. Trimming cost V 5 bases and J 1 base, with 17 bases left between them. Germline V gene sequence: CDR1 SEHNR, CDR2 FQNEAQ (reference sequence). The CDR3 sequence: CASSPLMKGLNYGYTF. DNA of the CDR3: TGTGCCAGCAGCCCATTAATGAAGGGGCTTAACTATGGCTACACCTTC.

The genes are TRBV6-1 and TRBJ1-5, with 7 bases lining up with TRBD1. Germline lookup yields CDR1 MNHNS and CDR2 SASEGT. V lost 6 bases and J lost 6; bases outside the gene matches: 11. The CDR3 covers 15 residues. The CDR3 here is CASRAPDRELQPQHF. DNA for the CDR3: TGTGCCAGCAGGGCCCCAGACAGGGAACTTCAGCCCCAGCATTTT.

The CDR3 is CASSILRGTGTMNTEAFF. The CDR3, as DNA: TGTGCCAGTAGTATATTGAGGGGGACAGGGACCATGAACACTGAAGCTTTCTTT. The chain is built from TRBV19 and TRBJ1-1; 9 nucleotides match TRBD1. The V segment lost 2 bases and the J segment 0 bases; nucleotides outside the gene matches: 10. Germline CDR1 LNHDA, CDR2 SQIVND (reference sequence). The CDR3 covers 18 residues.

The V and J genes are TRBV18 and TRBJ1-4, with 12 positions matching TRBD1. The CDR3 is made up of 15 amino acids. V was pared by 3 bases and J by 6 bases, with 2 bases of the junction left unmatched. Germline CDR1 is KGHSH and CDR2 is LQKENI. The CDR3 DNA reads as TGTGCCAGCTCACCGGGGACAGGGGGCCATGAAAAACTGTTTTTT. Its protein product is CASSPGTGGHEKLFF.

This clone was counted between two and nine times. The rearrangement joins TRBV21-1 to TRBJ1-2. TRBV21-1 represents a pseudogene. The CDR3 sequence is 11 residues long. CDR3: CASFWRAGYTF. CDR3 nucleotides: TGTGCCAGTTTCTGGCGGGCTGGCTACACCTTC.

The J gene is TRBJ2-3, the V gene TRBV9; D uncertain. The CDR3 runs to 12 residues. Germline CDR1 and CDR2: SGDLS and YYNGEE. The germline V and J ends were trimmed by 0 bases and 9 bases, with 8 bases remaining between them. The CDR3 DNA follows: TGTGCCAGCAGCGTAGGAGTAGGCACGCAGTATTTT. Protein sequence: CASSVGVGTQYF.

The chain joins TRBV11-2 to TRBJ1-1; unclear D gene. Germline V gives CDR1 SGHAT, CDR2 FQNNGV. V dropped 3 bases and J dropped 6 bases, with 8 bases sitting between them. The CDR3 is 12 amino acids. The CDR3 loop is CASSFPLAEAFF. The DNA for the CDR3 is TGTGCCAGCAGCTTCCCCCTCGCTGAAGCTTTCTTT.